A selection of T cell receptor beta chains follows, all from one sample in a study of metastatic and nonmetastatic thyroid tumors. TCRdb recomputed clones from the PCR reads via MiXCR. In the table there are some 15,000 clones, around 13% of which are singletons. The sample comprised blood. The receptor set was obtained from a female donor with papillary thyroid cancer or a benign thyroid nodule (not recorded which). Some clones in this sample may be carry-over from other donors' samples. The CDR3 runs from the conserved cysteine through the conserved F or W. A D gene is named only where the DNA matches it firmly. Size values are once, few and many counts, or a class for expanded clones, and some rows have none.

j_gene: TRBJ1-1; abundance: many; d_gene: NA; v_gene: TRBV2; CDR3nt: TGTGCCAGCACCGATACGGGGATGGACACTGAAGCTTTCTTT; CDR3aa: CASTDTGMDTEAFF
j_gene: TRBJ1-2; abundance: medium-sized; d_gene: NA; v_gene: TRBV28; CDR3nt: TGTGCCAGCAGTTTAGACTGGAACTATGGCTACACCTTC; CDR3aa: CASSLDWNYGYTF
j_gene: TRBJ2-3; abundance: many; d_gene: NA; v_gene: TRBV4-1; CDR3nt: TGCGCCAGCAGCCCCAGAAGAGGGGAACCCTCGGGGTATTTT; CDR3aa: CASSPRRGEPSGYF
j_gene: TRBJ2-2; abundance: few; d_gene: TRBD2; v_gene: TRBV2; CDR3nt: TGTGCCAGCACCTTTAGCGGGGGGTCGGTCGGGGAGCTGTTTTTT; CDR3aa: CASTFSGGSVGELFF
j_gene: TRBJ2-2; abundance: NA; d_gene: TRBD2; v_gene: TRBV11-3; CDR3nt: TGTGCCAGCAGCGAGCGGGGGAACACCGGGGAGCTGTTTTTT; CDR3aa: CASSERGNTGELFF
j_gene: TRBJ2-2; abundance: NA; d_gene: NA; v_gene: TRBV28; CDR3nt: TGTGCCAGCTCCACTGAGGTGTGGAACACCGGGGAGCTGTTTTTT; CDR3aa: CASSTEVWNTGELFF
j_gene: TRBJ2-1; abundance: many; d_gene: TRBD2; v_gene: TRBV4-1; CDR3nt: TGCGCCAGCAGCCAAAGCGGGAGTGACTACAATGAGCAGTTCTTC; CDR3aa: CASSQSGSDYNEQFF
j_gene: TRBJ2-3; abundance: many; d_gene: NA; v_gene: TRBV11-2; CDR3nt: TGTGCCAGCAGCTCCGGGACACCCAGCACAGATACGCAGTATTTT; CDR3aa: CASSSGTPSTDTQYF
j_gene: TRBJ2-2; abundance: many; d_gene: NA; v_gene: TRBV29-1; CDR3nt: TGCAGCGTTGAAGGCTGGCGGGAGAACACCGGGGAGCTGTTTTTT; CDR3aa: CSVEGWRENTGELFF
j_gene: TRBJ1-1; abundance: many; d_gene: NA; v_gene: TRBV12-3/TRBV12-4; CDR3nt: TGTGCCAGCACCAGGGGTGAGGTGATTGAAGCTTTCTTT; CDR3aa: CASTRGEVIEAFF
j_gene: TRBJ1-1; abundance: many; d_gene: NA; v_gene: TRBV7-2; CDR3nt: TGTGCCAGCAGCCTAAGTCATTGGACCACTGAAGCTTTCTTT; CDR3aa: CASSLSHWTTEAFF
j_gene: TRBJ2-3; abundance: many; d_gene: NA; v_gene: TRBV4-1; CDR3nt: TGCGCCAGCAGCCAAGATAATTGGGGGGGCACAGATACGCAGTATTTT; CDR3aa: CASSQDNWGGTDTQYF
j_gene: TRBJ2-2; abundance: many; d_gene: NA; v_gene: TRBV6-2/TRBV6-3; CDR3nt: TGTGCCAGCAGTTACAATCCGGACACCGGGGAGCTGTTTTTT; CDR3aa: CASSYNPDTGELFF
j_gene: TRBJ2-5; abundance: NA; d_gene: TRBD2; v_gene: TRBV10-3; CDR3nt: TGTGCCATCCGTGAGGCGGGACTAGCGGGGGGGCAAGGGCTTGAGACCCAGTACTTC; CDR3aa: CAIREAGLAGGQGLETQYF
j_gene: TRBJ1-1; abundance: many; d_gene: NA; v_gene: TRBV19; CDR3nt: TGTGCCAGTAGCTGGGGGCTGGACACTGAAGCTTTCTTT; CDR3aa: CASSWGLDTEAFF
j_gene: TRBJ1-1; abundance: few; d_gene: NA; v_gene: TRBV6-2/TRBV6-3; CDR3nt: TGTGCCAGCGGTTACGGGTTGTCCACTGAAGCTTTCTTT; CDR3aa: CASGYGLSTEAFF
j_gene: TRBJ2-2; abundance: many; d_gene: TRBD2; v_gene: TRBV27; CDR3nt: TGTGCCAGCAGGGCGGGACTAGATGGCGGGGAGCTGTTTTTT; CDR3aa: CASRAGLDGGELFF
j_gene: TRBJ2-7; abundance: NA; d_gene: NA; v_gene: TRBV5-1; CDR3nt: TGCGCCAGCAGCCCCCTGGCAGGGGACGAGTATTACTTC; CDR3aa: CASSPLAGDEYYF